This T cell receptor beta chain originates from a study of cytomegalovirus exposure and HLA in healthy donors. The wider study: Out of fewer than 400 genotyped donors, roughly 80% belonged to the Caucasian-associated ancestry cluster. Study-level points and caveats: In a later analysis, productive TCRs from donors in an Asian-associated ancestry cluster reportedly carried fewer N-insertions than the cohort mean.

This clone appeared a few times. Its antigen is as yet unknown. With 60 Vbeta and 13 Jbeta primers, the PCR was carried out. Using immunoSEQ multiplex PCR, the repertoire was profiled, and TCRdb retains in-frame clones only, with some absent. The sample carries around 100,000 clones, around three quarters recorded once. CDR1 is MNHEY, CDR2 SMNVEV, per germline (reference sequence). The CDR3 is 20 amino acids. With 2 bases removed from V and 1 base from J, the gap between germline ends came to 23 bases. Material: PBMCs. This clonotype was obtained from a man between 50 and 59 years old in good health and CMV-seropositive. The rearrangement joins TRBV27 to TRBJ2-2, with D possibly TRBD1 on 5 matching bases. The CDR3 loop is CASSLRQGSIYPKNTGELFF. In DNA, the CDR3 is TGTGCCAGCAGTTTAAGGCAGGGATCCATATACCCCAAGAACACCGGGGAGCTGTTTTTT.